The present TCR beta chain was sequenced within a study of cytomegalovirus exposure and HLA in healthy donors. In the study overall: In an earlier analysis, approximately 120 million unique TCR beta sequences were found from 150 million to 200 million T cells.

Whole-study results and caveats: At a 0.05 false discovery rate, a later analysis found around 17,000 TCR beta sequences to be associated with HLA alleles. An analysis was carried out later, and it reportedly showed fewer N-insertions in an Asian-associated ancestry cluster than the roughly 700-donor mean. In a later analysis, TCR beta V- and J-gene trimming was associated with a missense DCLRE1C variant.

CDR3 length: 13 amino acids. Germline V lookup: CDR1 MNHNY, CDR2 SVGAGI (reference sequence). Trimming shortened V by 7 bases and J by 4 bases, and 13 bases separated the two germline ends. Remarks on this clone: Its specificity is not known.

13 Jbeta primers and 60 Vbeta primers were used for the PCR. The repertoire was sequenced with immunoSEQ multiplex PCR; TCRdb's copy has only in-frame clones and lacks some. The data show fewer than 150,000 clones, 70% to 80% seen once. The sequence derives from a man aged 25-40 years in good health and CMV-seronegative. The chain couples TRBV6-6 to TRBJ1-1; D perhaps matches TRBD1 (6 bases). The material sequenced was PBMCs. Here the CDR3 reads CASIRGGSTEAFF. The CDR3 nucleotides read TGTGCCAGCATCAGAGGGGGAAGCACTGAAGCTTTCTTT.